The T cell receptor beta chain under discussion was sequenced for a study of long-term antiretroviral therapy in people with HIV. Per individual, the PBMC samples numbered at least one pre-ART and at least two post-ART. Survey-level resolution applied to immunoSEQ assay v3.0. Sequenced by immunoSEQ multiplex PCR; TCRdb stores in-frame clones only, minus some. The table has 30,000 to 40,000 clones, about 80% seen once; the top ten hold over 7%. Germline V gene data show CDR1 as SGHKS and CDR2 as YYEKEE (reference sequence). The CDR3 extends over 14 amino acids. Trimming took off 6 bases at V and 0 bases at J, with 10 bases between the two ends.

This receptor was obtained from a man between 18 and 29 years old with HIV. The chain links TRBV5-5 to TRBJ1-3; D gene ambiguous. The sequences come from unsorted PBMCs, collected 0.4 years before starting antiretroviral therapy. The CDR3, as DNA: TGTGCCAGCAACCCCCGGAGCTCTGGAAACACCATATATTTT. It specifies CASNPRSSGNTIYF.